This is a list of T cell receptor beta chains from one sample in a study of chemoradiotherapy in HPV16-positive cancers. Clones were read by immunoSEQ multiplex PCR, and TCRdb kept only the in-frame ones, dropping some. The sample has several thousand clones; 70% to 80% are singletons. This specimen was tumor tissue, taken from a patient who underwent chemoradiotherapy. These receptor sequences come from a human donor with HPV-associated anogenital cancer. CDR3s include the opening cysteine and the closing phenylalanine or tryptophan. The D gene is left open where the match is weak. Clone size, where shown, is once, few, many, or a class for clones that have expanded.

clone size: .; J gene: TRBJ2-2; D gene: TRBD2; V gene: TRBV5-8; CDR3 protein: CASSFPTSGSNTGELFF; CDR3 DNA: TGTGCCAGCAGCTTCCCCACTAGCGGATCGAACACCGGGGAGCTGTTTTTT
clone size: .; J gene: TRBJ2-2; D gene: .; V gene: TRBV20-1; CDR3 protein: CSAQPGGELFF; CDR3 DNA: TGCAGTGCCCAACCCGGCGGGGAGCTGTTTTTT
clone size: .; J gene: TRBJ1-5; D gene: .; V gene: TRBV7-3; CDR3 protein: CASAVSSNQPQHF; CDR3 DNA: TGTGCCAGCGCAGTCTCGAGCAATCAGCCCCAGCATTTT
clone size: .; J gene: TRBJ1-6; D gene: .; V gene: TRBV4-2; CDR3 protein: CASSQESGHNSPLHF; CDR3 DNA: TGTGCCAGCAGCCAAGAGTCGGGGCACAATTCACCCCTCCACTTT
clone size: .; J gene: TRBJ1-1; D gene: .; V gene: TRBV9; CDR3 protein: CASSQMNTEAFF; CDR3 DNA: TGTGCCAGCAGCCAAATGAACACTGAAGCTTTCTTT
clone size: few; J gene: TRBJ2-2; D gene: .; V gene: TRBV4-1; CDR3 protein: CASSHQKGGQLFF; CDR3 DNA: TGCGCCAGCAGCCACCAGAAGGGCGGACAGCTGTTTTTT
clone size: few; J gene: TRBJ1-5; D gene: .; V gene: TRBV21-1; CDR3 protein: CASSKRPSSNQPQHF; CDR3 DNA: TGTGCCAGCAGCAAACGTCCAAGTAGCAATCAGCCCCAGCATTTT
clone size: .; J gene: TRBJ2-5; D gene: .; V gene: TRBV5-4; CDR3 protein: CASRPGTVGQETQYF; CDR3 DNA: TGTGCCAGCAGGCCCGGGACGGTGGGCCAAGAGACCCAGTACTTC
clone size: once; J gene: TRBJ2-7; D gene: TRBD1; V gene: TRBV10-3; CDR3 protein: CAISAVPGQGADEQYF; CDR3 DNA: TGTGCCATCAGTGCAGTTCCGGGACAGGGGGCGGACGAGCAGTACTTC
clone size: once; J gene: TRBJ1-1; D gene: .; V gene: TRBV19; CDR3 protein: CASSTNTYHPAGNTEAFF; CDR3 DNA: TGTGCCAGTAGTACCAACACCTATCACCCGGCAGGAAACACTGAAGCTTTCTTT
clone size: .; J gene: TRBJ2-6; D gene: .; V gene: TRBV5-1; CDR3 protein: CASRGEGVGSIFSGANVLTF; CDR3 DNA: TGCGCCAGCAGAGGAGAAGGTGTTGGCAGTATCTTCTCTGGGGCCAACGTCCTGACTTTC
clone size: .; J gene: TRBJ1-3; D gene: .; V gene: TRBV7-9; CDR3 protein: CASSPVGRFSFGNTIYF; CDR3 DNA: TGTGCCAGCAGCCCGGTGGGCCGTTTCTCCTTTGGAAACACCATATATTTT
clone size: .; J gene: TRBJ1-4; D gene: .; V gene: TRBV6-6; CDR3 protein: CASSYTTGQTEKLFF; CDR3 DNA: TGTGCCAGCAGTTACACGACTGGGCAGACCGAAAAACTGTTTTTT
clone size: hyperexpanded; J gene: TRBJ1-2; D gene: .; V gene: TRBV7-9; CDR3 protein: CASSLPGQENYGYTF; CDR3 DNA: TGTGCCAGCAGCTTGCCCGGGCAGGAGAACTATGGCTACACCTTC
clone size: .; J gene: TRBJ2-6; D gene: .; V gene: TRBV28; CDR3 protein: CASMRPSGANVLTF; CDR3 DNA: TGTGCCAGCATGCGACCCTCTGGGGCCAACGTCCTGACTTTC
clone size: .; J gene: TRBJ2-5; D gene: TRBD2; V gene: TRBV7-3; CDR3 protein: CASSLSSGKETQYF; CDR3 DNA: TGTGCCAGCAGCTTGTCTAGCGGGAAAGAGACCCAGTACTTC
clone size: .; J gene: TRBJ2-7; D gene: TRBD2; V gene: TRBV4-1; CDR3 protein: CASSQGTSEAYEQYF; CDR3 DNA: TGCGCCAGCAGCCAAGGGACTAGCGAGGCCTACGAGCAGTACTTC